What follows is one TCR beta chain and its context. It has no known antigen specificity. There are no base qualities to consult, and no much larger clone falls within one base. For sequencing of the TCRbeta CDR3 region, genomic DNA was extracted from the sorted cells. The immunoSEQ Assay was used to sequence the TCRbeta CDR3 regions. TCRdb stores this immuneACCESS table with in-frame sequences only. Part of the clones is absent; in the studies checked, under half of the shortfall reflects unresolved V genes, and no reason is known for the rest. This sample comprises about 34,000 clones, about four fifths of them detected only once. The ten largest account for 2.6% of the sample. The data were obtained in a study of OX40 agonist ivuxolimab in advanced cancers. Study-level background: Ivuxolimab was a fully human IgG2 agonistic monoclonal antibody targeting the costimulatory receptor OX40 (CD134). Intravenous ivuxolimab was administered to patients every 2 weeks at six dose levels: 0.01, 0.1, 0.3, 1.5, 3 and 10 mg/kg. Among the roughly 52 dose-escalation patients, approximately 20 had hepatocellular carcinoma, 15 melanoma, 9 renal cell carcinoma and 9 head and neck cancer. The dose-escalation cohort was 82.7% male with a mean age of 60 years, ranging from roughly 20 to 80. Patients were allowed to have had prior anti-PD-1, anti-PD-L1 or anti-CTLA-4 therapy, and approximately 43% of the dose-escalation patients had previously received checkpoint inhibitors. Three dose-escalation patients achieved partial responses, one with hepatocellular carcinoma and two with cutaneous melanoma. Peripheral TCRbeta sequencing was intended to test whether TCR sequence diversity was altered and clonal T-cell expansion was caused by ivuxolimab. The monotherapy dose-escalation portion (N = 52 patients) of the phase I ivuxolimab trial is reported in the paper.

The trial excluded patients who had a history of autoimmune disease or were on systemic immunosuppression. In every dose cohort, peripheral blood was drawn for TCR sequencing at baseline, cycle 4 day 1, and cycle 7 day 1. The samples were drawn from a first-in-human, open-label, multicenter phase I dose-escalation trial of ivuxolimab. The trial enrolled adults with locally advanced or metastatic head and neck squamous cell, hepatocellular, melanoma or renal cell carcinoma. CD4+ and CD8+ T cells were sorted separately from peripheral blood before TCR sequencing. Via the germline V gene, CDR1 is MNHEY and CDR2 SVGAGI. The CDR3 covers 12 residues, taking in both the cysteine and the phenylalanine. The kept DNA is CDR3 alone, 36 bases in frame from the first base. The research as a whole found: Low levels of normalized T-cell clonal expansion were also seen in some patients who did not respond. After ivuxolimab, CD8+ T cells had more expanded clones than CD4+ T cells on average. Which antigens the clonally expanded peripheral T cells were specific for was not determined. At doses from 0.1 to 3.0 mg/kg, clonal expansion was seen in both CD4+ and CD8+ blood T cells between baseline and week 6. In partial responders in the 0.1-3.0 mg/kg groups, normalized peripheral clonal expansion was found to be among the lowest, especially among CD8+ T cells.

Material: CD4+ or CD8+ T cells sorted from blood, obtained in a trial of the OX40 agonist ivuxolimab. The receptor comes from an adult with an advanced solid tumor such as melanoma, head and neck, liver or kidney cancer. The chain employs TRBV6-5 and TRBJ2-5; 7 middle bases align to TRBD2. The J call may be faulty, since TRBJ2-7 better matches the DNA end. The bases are TGTGCCAGCAGCCGCACTAGCGCCGAGCAGTACTTC. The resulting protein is CASSRTSAEQYF.